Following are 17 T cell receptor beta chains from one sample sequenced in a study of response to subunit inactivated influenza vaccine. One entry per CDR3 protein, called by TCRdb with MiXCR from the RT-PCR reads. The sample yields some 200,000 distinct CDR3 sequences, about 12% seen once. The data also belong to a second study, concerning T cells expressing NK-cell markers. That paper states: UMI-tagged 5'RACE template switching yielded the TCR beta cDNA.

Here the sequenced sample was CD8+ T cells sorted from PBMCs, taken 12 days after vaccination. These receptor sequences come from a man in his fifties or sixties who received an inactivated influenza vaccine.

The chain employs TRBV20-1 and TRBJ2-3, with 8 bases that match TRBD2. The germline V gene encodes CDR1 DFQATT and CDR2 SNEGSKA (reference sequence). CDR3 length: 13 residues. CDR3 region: CSARGGPEDTQYF. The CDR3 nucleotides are TGCAGCGCACGCGGGGGGCCGGAGGATACGCAGTATTTT.

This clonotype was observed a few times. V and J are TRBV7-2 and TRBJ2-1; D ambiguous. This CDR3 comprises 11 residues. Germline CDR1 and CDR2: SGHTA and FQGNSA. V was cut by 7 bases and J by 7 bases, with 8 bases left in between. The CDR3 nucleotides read TGTGCCAGCACCCTAGGGAATGAGCAGTTCTTC. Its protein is CASTLGNEQFF. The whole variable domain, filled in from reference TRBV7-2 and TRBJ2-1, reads GAGVSQSPSNKVTEKGKDVELRCDPISGHTALYWYRQSLGQGLEFLIYFQGNSAPDKSGLPSDRFSAERTGGSVSTLTIQRTQQEDSAVYLCASTLGNEQFFGPGTRLTVL.

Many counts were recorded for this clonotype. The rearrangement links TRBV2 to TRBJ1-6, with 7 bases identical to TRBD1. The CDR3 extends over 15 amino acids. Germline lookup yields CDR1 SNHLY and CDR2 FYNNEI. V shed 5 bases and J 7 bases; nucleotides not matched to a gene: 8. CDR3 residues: CASSTTGVQNSPLHF. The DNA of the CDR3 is TGTGCCAGCAGTACTACAGGGGTTCAAAATTCACCCCTCCACTTT. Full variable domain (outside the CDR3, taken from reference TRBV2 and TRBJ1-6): EPEVTQTPSHQVTQMGQEVILRCVPISNHLYFYWYRQILGQKVEFLVSFYNNEISEKSEIFDDQFSVERPDGSNFTLKIRSTKLEDSAMYFCASSTTGVQNSPLHFGNGTRLTVT.

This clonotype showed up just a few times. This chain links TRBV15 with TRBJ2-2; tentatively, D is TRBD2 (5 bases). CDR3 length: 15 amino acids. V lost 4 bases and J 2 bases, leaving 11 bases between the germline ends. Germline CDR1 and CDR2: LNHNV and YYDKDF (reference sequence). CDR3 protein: CATSTRGRNTGELFF. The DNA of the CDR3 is TGTGCCACCAGCACTAGAGGGCGAAACACCGGGGAGCTGTTTTTT.

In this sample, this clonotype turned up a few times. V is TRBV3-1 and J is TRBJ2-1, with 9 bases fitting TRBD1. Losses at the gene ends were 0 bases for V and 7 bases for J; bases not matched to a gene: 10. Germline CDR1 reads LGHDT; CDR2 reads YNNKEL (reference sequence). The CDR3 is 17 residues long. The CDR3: CASSQDRRDRVKNEQFF. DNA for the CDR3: TGTGCCAGCAGCCAAGATCGGAGGGACAGGGTCAAAAATGAGCAGTTCTTC.

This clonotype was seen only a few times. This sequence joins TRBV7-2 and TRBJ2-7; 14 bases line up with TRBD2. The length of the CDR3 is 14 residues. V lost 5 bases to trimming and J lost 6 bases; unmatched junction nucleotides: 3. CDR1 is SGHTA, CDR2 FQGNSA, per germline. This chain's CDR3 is CASSAGLAGAEQYF. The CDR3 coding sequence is TGTGCCAGCAGCGCGGGACTAGCGGGAGCCGAGCAGTACTTC. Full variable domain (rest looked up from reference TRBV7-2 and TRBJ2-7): GAGVSQSPSNKVTEKGKDVELRCDPISGHTALYWYRQSLGQGLEFLIYFQGNSAPDKSGLPSDRFSAERTGGSVSTLTIQRTQQEDSAVYLCASSAGLAGAEQYFGPGTRLTVT.

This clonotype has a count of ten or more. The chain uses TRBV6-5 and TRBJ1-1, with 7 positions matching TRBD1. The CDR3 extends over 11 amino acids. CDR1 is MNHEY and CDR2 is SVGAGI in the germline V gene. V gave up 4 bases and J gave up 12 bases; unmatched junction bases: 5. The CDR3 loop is CASSSGTVPFF. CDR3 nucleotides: TGTGCCAGCAGTTCAGGGACAGTCCCTTTCTTT.

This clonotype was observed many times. CDR3 region: CASSPAETLRNEQFF. Here the CDR3 DNA reads TGTGCCAGCAGCCCGGCCGAGACCTTAAGGAATGAGCAGTTCTTC. The rearrangement uses TRBV7-9 and TRBJ2-1; the D is unclear. Trimming stripped 5 bases from V and 7 bases from J, with 18 bases between. The length of the CDR3 is 15 residues. Germline lookup yields CDR1 SEHNR and CDR2 FQNEAQ (reference sequence).

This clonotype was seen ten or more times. In DNA form, the CDR3 reads TGTGCCAGCAGCGTAGGGGAATACTACCCAGATACGCAGTATTTT. Translated: CASSVGEYYPDTQYF. The V gene is TRBV9, the J gene TRBJ2-3; no clear D gene. This CDR3 contains 15 residues. V lost 0 bases to trimming and J lost 4 bases, with 12 bases between them. The germline CDR1 and CDR2 sequences are SGDLS and YYNGEE.

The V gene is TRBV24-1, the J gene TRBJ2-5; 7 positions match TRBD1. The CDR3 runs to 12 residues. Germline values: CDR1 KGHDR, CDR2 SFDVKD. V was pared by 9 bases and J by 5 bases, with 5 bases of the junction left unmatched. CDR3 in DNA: TGTGCCACCGGGGACAGAGGGGAGACCCAGTACTTC. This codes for CATGDRGETQYF.

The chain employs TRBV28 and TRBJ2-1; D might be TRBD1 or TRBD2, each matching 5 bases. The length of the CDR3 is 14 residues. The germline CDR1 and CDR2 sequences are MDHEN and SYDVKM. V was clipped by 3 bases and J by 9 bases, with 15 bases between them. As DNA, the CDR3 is TGTGCCAGCAGTTTCGGTGGGAGAAGGGGTGAGCAGTTCTTC. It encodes CASSFGGRRGEQFF.

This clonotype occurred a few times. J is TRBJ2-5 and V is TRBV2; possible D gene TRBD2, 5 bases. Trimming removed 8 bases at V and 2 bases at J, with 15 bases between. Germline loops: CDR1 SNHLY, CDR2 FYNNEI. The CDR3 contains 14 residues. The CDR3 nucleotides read TGTGCCAGCTCCGAAGGAGGAGCGCAAGAGACCCAGTACTTC. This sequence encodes CASSEGGAQETQYF.

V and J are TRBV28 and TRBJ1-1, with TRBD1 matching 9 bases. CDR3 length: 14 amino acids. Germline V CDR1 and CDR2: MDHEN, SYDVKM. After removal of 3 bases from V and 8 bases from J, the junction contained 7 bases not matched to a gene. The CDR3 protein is CASSFVWDRAEAFF. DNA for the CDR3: TGTGCCAGCAGTTTCGTTTGGGACAGGGCCGAAGCTTTCTTT.

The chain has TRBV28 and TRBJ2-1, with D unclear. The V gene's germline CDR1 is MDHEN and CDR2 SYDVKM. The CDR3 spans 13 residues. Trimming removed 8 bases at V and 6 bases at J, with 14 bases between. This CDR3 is CASFNFDINEQFF. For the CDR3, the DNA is TGTGCCAGCTTTAACTTCGACATCAATGAGCAGTTCTTC.

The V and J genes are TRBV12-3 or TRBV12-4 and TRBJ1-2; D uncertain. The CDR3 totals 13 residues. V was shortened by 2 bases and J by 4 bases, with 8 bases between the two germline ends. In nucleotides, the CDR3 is TGTGCCAGCAGTTTACTGAGCTTCTATGGCTACACCTTC. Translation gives CASSLLSFYGYTF.

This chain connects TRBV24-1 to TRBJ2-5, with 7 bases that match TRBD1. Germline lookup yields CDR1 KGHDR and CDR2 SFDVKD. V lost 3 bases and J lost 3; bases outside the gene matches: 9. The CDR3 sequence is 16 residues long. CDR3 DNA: TGTGCCACCAGTGATCTGAGGACAGGCCTAAAAGAGACCCAGTACTTC. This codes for CATSDLRTGLKETQYF.

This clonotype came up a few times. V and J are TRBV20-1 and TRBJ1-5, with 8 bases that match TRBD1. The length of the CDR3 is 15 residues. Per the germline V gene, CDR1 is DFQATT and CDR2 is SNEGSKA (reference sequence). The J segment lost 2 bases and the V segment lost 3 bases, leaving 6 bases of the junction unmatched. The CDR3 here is CSASAGTGRNQPQHF. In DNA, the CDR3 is TGCAGTGCTAGCGCCGGGACAGGCCGCAATCAGCCCCAGCATTTT.